This paragraph reports one TCR beta chain. Its specificity is not known. TCR alpha and TCR beta cDNA libraries carrying sample barcodes and UMIs came from 5'RACE with constant-segment primers. In TCRdb, the 5' RACE reads were re-called with MiXCR into one record per CDR3 protein. The sample consists of 470,000 or so distinct CDR3 sequences, roughly 20% of them appearing once. This specimen belongs to a study of T-cell memory formation after mild COVID-19. Overall study: TCR clusters were mostly donor specific.

CDR3 size: 16 residues. CDR1 and CDR2 from the germline V gene are SGHRS and YFSETQ. Germline trimming cut 0 bases from V and 4 bases from J; bases unmatched to any gene: 4. Regarding the study as a whole: Clonal second-wave expansions that peaked on day 37 had unconfirmed SARS-CoV-2 specificity.

The sequenced material came from PBMCs or a T cell subset sorted from them (not recorded which). The receptor's source is an adult woman who had mild COVID-19 (a few samples of this study predate the infection). Cell type and time point are not known. V and J are TRBV5-1 and TRBJ2-1; 10 bases line up with TRBD1. The CDR3 protein is CASSLATGGLYNEQFF. The DNA of the CDR3 is TGCGCCAGCAGCTTGGCGACAGGGGGCCTGTACAATGAGCAGTTCTTC.